This T cell receptor beta chain is from a study of regulatory T cells in long-lasting Graves disease (TCRdb year 2021). Background on the whole study: Antithyroid drugs had been taken for less than 3 months by newly diagnosed Graves' disease patients. A total of roughly 33 samples underwent TCR sequencing: 13 from persistent and around 20 from newly diagnosed Graves' disease patients. This study used TCR sequencing and RNA sequencing of peripheral blood to compare persistent Graves' disease patients against newly diagnosed Graves' disease patients. The study took place in China and was registered as a clinical trial. Overall study results and their limits: More public clonotypes were shared among persistent patients (more than 2,500) than among newly diagnosed patients (roughly 1,000). Because the primary lesion, thyroid tissue, could not be accessed, the study looked at peripheral blood alone. Sequencing and analysis were limited to the TCR beta chain. Persistent disease showed preferential use of TRBV28, TRBJ1-2 and TRBJ2-5, whereas newly diagnosed disease favored TRBV20-1 and TRBJ2-1. Compared with newly diagnosed patients, persistent Graves' disease patients had lower TCR Shannon entropy and fewer highly expanded clones, which suggests clonal expansion. As a limitation, the authors acknowledged that the small sample size may reduce accuracy.

Taken with the paper, the label for time point translates to: newly diagnosed GD, antithyroid drugs for less than 3 months. For both TCR sequencing and RNA sequencing, RNA was extracted from PBMCs in TRIzol. Graves' disease was diagnosed according to American Thyroid Association guidelines. Recruitment of patients was carried out at an endocrinology department in Xi'an, China. Each patient gave around 9.2 milliliters of peripheral blood, collected in an EDTA anticoagulant tube. Ficoll Paque Plus density gradient separation was used to isolate PBMCs, and no further T cell sorting was performed. RNA quality was checked with an Agilent 2100 Bioanalyzer and agarose gel, and concentration with a NanoDrop 2000. Libraries were constructed by multiplex PCR. Data came from an Illumina HiSeq 4000. To build TCR beta libraries, CDR3 regions were amplified by Arm-PCR using iRepertoire HTBI primers. Gel purification was performed on PCR products prior to sequencing. The source study handled its data this way. Gene usage analysis of CDR3 amino acid clonotypes used the roughly 62 TRBV and 12 to 15 TRBJ segments found across samples. COPE and FqMerger were used to merge the filtered high-quality paired reads into contigs. BLAST was used to align contigs to IMGT TRBV, TRBD and TRBJ reference genes, with CDR3 defined following IMGT. Highly expanded clones were defined as clonotypes with a frequency above 0.1%. Repertoire diversity was measured by Shannon entropy, and V-J evenness by the Gini coefficient. A clonotype was considered public if more than one individual shared it. Clones were called with MiXCR by TCRdb after fastp trimmed the public reads at Q25, and only in-frame beta chains were retained. Rows are unified per CDR3 protein, each entry keeping the most common DNA and genes. In this record, the V and J calls reflect TCRdb's handling and not the investigators' own analysis. This sample is represented by around 250,000 distinct CDR3 sequences; 20% to 25% of them were singletons. The ten largest account for roughly 13% of the sample.

V lost 3 bases and J lost 5 bases, and the count of bases not matched to a germline gene is 8. Spanning cysteine to phenylalanine, the CDR3 consists of 15 amino acids. Of the read, only the CDR3 DNA is kept; its 45 bases are in frame from base 1. The germline V gene sets CDR1 to SGHTA and CDR2 to FQGNSA. This clonotype has a count of ten or more. No antigen is known for it. No base quality information exists; no much larger clone differs at one position. The rearrangement joined TRBV7-2 to TRBJ2-7; 9 bases in the junction line up with TRBD2. The source was peripheral blood mononuclear cells (PBMCs), collected at new diagnosis, from a patient treated with antithyroid drugs. The sequence derives from a female donor with Graves disease. Read as DNA, the sequence is TGTGCCAGCAGCTTTGTGCGGGGGGGCGGAGACGAGCAGTACTTC. Its product reads: CASSFVRGGGDEQYF.